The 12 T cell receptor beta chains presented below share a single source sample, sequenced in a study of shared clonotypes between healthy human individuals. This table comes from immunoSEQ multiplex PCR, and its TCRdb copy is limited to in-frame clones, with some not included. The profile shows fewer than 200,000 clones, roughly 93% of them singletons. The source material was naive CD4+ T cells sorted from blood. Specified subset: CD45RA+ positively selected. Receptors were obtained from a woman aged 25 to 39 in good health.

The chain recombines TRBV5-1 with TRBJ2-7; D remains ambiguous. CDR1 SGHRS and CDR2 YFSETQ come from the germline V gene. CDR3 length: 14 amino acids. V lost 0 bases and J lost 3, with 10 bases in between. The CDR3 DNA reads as TGCGCCAGCAGCTTGGCTACAGTTAGCTACGAGCAGTACTTC. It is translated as CASSLATVSYEQYF.

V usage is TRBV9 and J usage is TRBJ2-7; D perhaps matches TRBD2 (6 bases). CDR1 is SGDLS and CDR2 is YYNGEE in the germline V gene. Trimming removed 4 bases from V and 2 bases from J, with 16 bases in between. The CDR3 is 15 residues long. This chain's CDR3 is CASSPLGDWTYEQYF. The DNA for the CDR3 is TGTGCCAGCAGCCCCCTCGGGGACTGGACCTACGAGCAGTACTTC.

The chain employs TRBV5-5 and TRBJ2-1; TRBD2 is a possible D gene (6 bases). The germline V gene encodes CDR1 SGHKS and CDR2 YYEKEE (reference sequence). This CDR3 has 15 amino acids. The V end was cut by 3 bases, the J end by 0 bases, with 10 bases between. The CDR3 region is CASSSGRGSYNEQFF. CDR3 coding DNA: TGTGCCAGCAGCTCCGGGAGAGGCTCCTACAATGAGCAGTTCTTC.

The CDR3 sequence: CASSPSRFTGELFF. As DNA, the CDR3 is TGTGCCAGCTCACCAAGCCGATTCACCGGGGAGCTGTTTTTT. V is TRBV18 and J is TRBJ2-2, with D unclear. Germline lookup yields CDR1 KGHSH and CDR2 LQKENI. The V end was cut by 2 bases, the J end by 4 bases, with 8 bases between. This CDR3 region has 14 residues.

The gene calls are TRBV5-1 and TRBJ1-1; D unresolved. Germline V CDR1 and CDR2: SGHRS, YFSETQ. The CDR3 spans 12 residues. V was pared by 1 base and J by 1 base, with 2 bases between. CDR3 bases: TGCGCCAGCAGCTTGTCGAACACTGAAGCTTTCTTT. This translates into CASSLSNTEAFF.

In DNA, the CDR3 is TGTGCCAGCAGCCAAGCCCGTAGCAATCAGCCCCAGCATTTT. Translated, it gives CASSQARSNQPQHF. The chain is built from TRBV4-2 and TRBJ1-5; D is ambiguous. V lost 1 base and J lost 0, with 4 bases in between. Germline loops: CDR1 LGHNA, CDR2 YNFKEQ. The CDR3 totals 14 residues.

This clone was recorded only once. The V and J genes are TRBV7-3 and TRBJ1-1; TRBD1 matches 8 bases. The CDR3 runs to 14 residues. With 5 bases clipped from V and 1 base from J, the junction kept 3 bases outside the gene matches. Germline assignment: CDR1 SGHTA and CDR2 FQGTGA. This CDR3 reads CASSKGQGNTEAFF. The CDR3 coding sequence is TGTGCCAGCAGCAAAGGACAGGGGAACACTGAAGCTTTCTTT.

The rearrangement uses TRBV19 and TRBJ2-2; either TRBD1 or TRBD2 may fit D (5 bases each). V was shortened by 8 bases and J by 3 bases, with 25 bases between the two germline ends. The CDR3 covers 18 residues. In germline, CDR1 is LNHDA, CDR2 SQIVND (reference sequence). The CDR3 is CASSPIPLWGSYTGELFF. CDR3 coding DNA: TGTGCCAGTTCACCGATTCCCCTTTGGGGGAGTTACACCGGGGAGCTGTTTTTT.

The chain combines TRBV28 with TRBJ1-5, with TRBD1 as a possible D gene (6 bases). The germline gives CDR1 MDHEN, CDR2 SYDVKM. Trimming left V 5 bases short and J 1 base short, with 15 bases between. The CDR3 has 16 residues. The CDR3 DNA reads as TGTGCCAGCAGTCCCGCGGGTACAGGGAGCAATCAGCCCCAGCATTTT. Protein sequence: CASSPAGTGSNQPQHF.

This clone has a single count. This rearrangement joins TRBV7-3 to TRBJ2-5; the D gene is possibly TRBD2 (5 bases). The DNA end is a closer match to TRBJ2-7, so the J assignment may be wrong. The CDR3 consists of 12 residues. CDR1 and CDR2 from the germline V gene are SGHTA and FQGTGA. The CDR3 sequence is CADPDFLHEQYF. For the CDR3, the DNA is TGTGCAGACCCGGACTTTCTCCACGAGCAGTACTTC.

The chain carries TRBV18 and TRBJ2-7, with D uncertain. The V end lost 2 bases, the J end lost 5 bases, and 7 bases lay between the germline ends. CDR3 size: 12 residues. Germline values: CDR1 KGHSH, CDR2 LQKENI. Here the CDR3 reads CASSPNGNEQYF. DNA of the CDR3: TGTGCCAGCTCACCAAATGGGAACGAGCAGTACTTC.

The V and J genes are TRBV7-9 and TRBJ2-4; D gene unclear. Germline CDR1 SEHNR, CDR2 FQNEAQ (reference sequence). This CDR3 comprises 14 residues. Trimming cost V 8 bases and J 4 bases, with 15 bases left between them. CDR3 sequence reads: CASSSGGLKNIQYF. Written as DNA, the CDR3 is TGTGCCAGCTCATCCGGCGGCCTGAAAAACATTCAGTACTTC. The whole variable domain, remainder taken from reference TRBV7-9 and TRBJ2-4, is DTGVSQNPRHKITKRGQNVTFRCDPISEHNRLYWYRQTLGQGPEFLTYFQNEAQLEKSRLLSDRFSAERPKGSFSTLEIQRTEQGDSAMYLCASSSGGLKNIQYFGAGTRLSVL.